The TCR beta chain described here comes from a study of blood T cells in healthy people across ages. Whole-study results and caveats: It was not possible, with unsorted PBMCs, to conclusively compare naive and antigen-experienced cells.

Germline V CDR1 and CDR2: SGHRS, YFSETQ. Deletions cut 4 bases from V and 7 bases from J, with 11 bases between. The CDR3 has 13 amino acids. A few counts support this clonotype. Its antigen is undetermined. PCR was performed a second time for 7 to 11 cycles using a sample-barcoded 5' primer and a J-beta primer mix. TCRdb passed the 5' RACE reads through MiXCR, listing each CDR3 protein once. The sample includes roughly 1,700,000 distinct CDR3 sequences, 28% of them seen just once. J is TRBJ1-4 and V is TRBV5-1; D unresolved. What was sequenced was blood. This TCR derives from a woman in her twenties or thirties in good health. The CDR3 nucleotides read TGCGCCAGCAGCAGCGGGGATCGTGAAAAACTGTTTTTT. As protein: CASSSGDREKLFF.